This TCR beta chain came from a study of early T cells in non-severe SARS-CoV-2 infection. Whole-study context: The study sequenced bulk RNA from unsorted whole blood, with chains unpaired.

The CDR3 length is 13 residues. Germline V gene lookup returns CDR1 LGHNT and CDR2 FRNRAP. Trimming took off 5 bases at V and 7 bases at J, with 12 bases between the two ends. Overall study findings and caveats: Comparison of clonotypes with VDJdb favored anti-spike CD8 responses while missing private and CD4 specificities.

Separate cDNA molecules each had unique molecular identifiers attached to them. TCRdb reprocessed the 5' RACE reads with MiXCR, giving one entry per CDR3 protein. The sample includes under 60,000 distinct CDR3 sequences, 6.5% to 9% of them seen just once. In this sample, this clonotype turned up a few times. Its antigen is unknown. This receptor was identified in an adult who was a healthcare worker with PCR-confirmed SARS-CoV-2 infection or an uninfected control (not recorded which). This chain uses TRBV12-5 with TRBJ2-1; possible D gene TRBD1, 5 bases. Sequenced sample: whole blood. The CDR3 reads CASGPPRVNEQFF. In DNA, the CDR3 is TGTGCTAGTGGTCCCCCCAGGGTAAATGAGCAGTTCTTC.